This T cell receptor (beta chain) was documented in a study of T cell repertoires in cytomegalovirus infection. Background on the study: CMV epitopes, recently identified HLA-C-restricted and well-studied HLA-B-restricted, were used. Indications came from public TCR beta signatures; they pointed to CMV infection and to a matching HLA type.

TCRdb re-called the reads with MiXCR, one entry per CDR3 protein. This repertoire shows some 500,000 distinct CDR3 sequences, 30% to 35% found once; its top ten account for 15% to 20%. Overall study findings and caveats: Dominating the ex vivo response were TCR beta clonotypes that were CMV-specific and HLA-C-restricted. Cumulated frequencies of public TCR beta families served to identify carriers of CMV plus the relevant HLA.

V dropped 7 bases and J dropped 4 bases, with 17 bases sitting between them. Germline V gene sequence: CDR1 SQVTM, CDR2 ANQGSEA. This CDR3 spans 14 amino acids. This clonotype was counted a few times. Its target is not known. This clonotype was sampled from a human donor in good health (CMV status not recorded). Some clones in this sample may be carry-over from other donors' samples. The sample was cultured PBMCs, taken from culture after CMV antigen stimulation. This chain connects TRBV29-1 to TRBJ2-1; D gene unclear. The DNA for the CDR3 is TGCAGCGCCGACGCCGGGCGAAAGTACAATGAGCAGTTCTTC. Protein: CSADAGRKYNEQFF.